The 27 T cell receptor beta chains listed next were all sequenced from one sample in a study of blood T cell repertoires in COVID-19. The assay was immunoSEQ multiplex PCR, and TCRdb's table has in-frame clones only and misses some. The sample holds approximately 69,000 clones, approximately 86% seen once. The sample consisted of peripheral blood. These TCRs come from a human donor in a cohort sampled during active COVID-19.

This chain uses TRBV29-1 with TRBJ1-1; D is ambiguous. Deletions cut 4 bases from V and 1 base from J, with 10 bases between. Per the germline V gene, CDR1 is SQVTM and CDR2 is ANQGSEA. This CDR3 region has 13 residues. The CDR3 protein is CSVVRDRNTEAFF. In nucleotides, the CDR3 is TGCAGCGTTGTGAGGGATCGGAACACTGAAGCTTTCTTT.

This rearrangement joins TRBV5-1 to TRBJ1-6, with D perhaps matching TRBD1 (5 bases). The CDR3 totals 16 residues. CDR1 and CDR2 (germline): SGHRS, YFSETQ. Trimming took off 4 bases at V and 1 base at J, with 12 bases between the two ends. The CDR3 DNA is TGCGCCAGCAGCCCCCGGGGGGTGTCCTATAATTCACCCCTCCACTTT. Its protein is CASSPRGVSYNSPLHF.

The rearrangement uses TRBV28 and TRBJ1-6; TRBD1 matches 8 bases. The J segment lost 7 bases and the V segment lost 5 bases, leaving 10 bases of the junction unmatched. This CDR3 has 16 amino acids. CDR1 is MDHEN and CDR2 is SYDVKM in the germline V gene. CDR3 region: CASSPDADRENSPLHF. The CDR3 nucleotides are TGTGCCAGCAGTCCGGATGCGGACAGGGAAAATTCACCCCTCCACTTT.

The chain combines TRBV19 with TRBJ1-1; tentative D call: TRBD1 (5 bases). The CDR3 runs to 17 residues. Trimming cost V 8 bases and J 1 base, with 23 bases left between them. Germline CDR1 is LNHDA and CDR2 is SQIVND (reference sequence). The CDR3 DNA reads as TGTGCCAGTTACAAGAACCGGCAGGGATTGGCGAACACTGAAGCTTTCTTT. This encodes CASYKNRQGLANTEAFF.

V and J are TRBV14 and TRBJ1-2, with D uncertain. This CDR3 region has 13 residues. V was trimmed by 1 base and J by 3 bases, leaving 6 bases between them. Germline CDR1 is SGHDN and CDR2 is FVKESK. Here the CDR3 DNA reads TGTGCCAGCAGCCAAGGGGAGGACTATGGCTACACCTTC. Its translation is CASSQGEDYGYTF.

The J gene is TRBJ1-2, the V gene TRBV24-1; TRBD1 is a possible D gene (6 bases). CDR1 is KGHDR, CDR2 SFDVKD, per germline. The CDR3 consists of 13 residues. Trimming took 6 bases from V and 2 from J, leaving 9 bases between them. The CDR3 loop is CATSPGHNYGYTF. The CDR3 DNA sequence: TGTGCCACCAGTCCGGGACACAACTATGGCTACACCTTC.

This clone has a handful of counts. The V gene is TRBV7-9, the J gene TRBJ2-7; D possibly corresponds to TRBD2 (7 bases). The CDR3 is 12 residues long. Trimming shortened V by 3 bases and J by 6 bases, and 9 bases separated the two germline ends. The germline gives CDR1 SEHNR, CDR2 FQNEAQ (reference sequence). CDR3 loop: CASSFGGLEQYF. The CDR3, as DNA: TGTGCCAGCAGCTTCGGGGGGCTCGAGCAGTACTTC.

The chain is built from TRBV5-1 and TRBJ1-6; the D is unclear. This CDR3 has 12 residues. V lost 4 bases and J 18 bases, leaving 17 bases between the germline ends. Germline lookup yields CDR1 SGHRS and CDR2 YFSETQ. This chain's CDR3 is CASSLSGIPSHF. The CDR3 bases are TGCGCCAGCAGCCTGAGCGGGATACCGAGCCACTTT.

V gene TRBV5-5 combines with J gene TRBJ1-3; no reliable D call. Germline V gene sequence: CDR1 SGHKS, CDR2 YYEKEE (reference sequence). CDR3 size: 15 residues. The V and J ends lost 2 bases and 2 bases respectively, with 11 bases between them. The DNA of the CDR3 is TGTGCCAGCAGCTTCAGTACAGAGACTGGAAACACCATATATTTT. Amino acid sequence: CASSFSTETGNTIYF.

CDR3 sequence reads: CASSEEGDESYNEQFF. CDR3 nucleotide sequence: TGTGCCAGCAGTGAAGAGGGGGACGAATCCTACAATGAGCAGTTCTTC. V usage is TRBV6-1 and J usage is TRBJ2-1; tentative D call: TRBD1 (6 bases). Germline V lookup: CDR1 MNHNS, CDR2 SASEGT. This CDR3 spans 16 amino acids. V was shortened by 1 base and J by 1 base, with 11 bases between the two germline ends.

J is TRBJ1-1 and V is TRBV9, with D possibly TRBD1 on 5 matching bases. This CDR3 comprises 14 residues. The V gene lost 0 bases and the J gene lost 6 bases, with 12 bases spanning the gap. The germline V gene encodes CDR1 SGDLS and CDR2 YYNGEE. CDR3 DNA: TGTGCCAGCAGCGTAGCGGTCGACAGTTCTGAAGCTTTCTTT. It translates to CASSVAVDSSEAFF. Variable domain in full (rest from reference TRBV9 and TRBJ1-1): DSGVTQTPKHLITATGQRVTLRCSPRSGDLSVYWYQQSLDQGLQFLIQYYNGEERAKGNILERFSAQQFPDLHSELNLSSLELGDSALYFCASSVAVDSSEAFFGQGTRLTVV.

CDR3 sequence: CASSLWAGGPQETQYF. In DNA, the CDR3 is TGTGCCAGCAGCTTGTGGGCGGGGGGGCCTCAAGAGACCCAGTACTTC. The chain recombines TRBV5-6 with TRBJ2-5; 9 nucleotides agree with TRBD2. J gave up 2 bases and V 1 base, and 6 bases lay outside the gene matches. The CDR3 spans 16 residues. Germline loops: CDR1 SGHDT, CDR2 YYEEEE.

The rearrangement uses TRBV5-4 and TRBJ2-1, with D maybe TRBD1 (6 bases). The V end was cut by 4 bases, the J end by 0 bases, with 8 bases between. CDR3 size: 14 residues. The germline CDR1 and CDR2 sequences are SGHNT and YYREEE (reference sequence). The CDR3 loop is CASSDRSSYNEQFF. CDR3 bases: TGTGCCAGCAGCGACAGGAGCTCCTACAATGAGCAGTTCTTC.

The genes are TRBV11-2 and TRBJ2-7, with unresolved D. CDR1 is SGHAT and CDR2 is FQNNGV in the germline V gene. V dropped 4 bases and J dropped 0 bases, with 4 bases sitting between them. This CDR3 is built from 12 residues. The CDR3, as DNA: TGTGCCAGCAGCTCGAGCTCCTACGAGCAGTACTTC. Amino acid sequence: CASSSSSYEQYF. The full variable domain, in which reference TRBV11-2 and TRBJ2-7 provide the parts outside the CDR3, is EAGVAQSPRYKIIEKRQSVAFWCNPISGHATLYWYQQILGQGPKLLIQFQNNGVVDDSQLPKDRFSAERLKGVDSTLKIQPAKLEDSAVYLCASSSSSYEQYFGPGTRLTVT.

The J gene is TRBJ1-6, the V gene TRBV7-9; possible D gene TRBD1, 6 bases. From germline, CDR1 is SEHNR and CDR2 FQNEAQ (reference sequence). This CDR3 spans 16 amino acids. V shed 5 bases and J shed 7 bases, with 18 bases lying between them. Here the CDR3 reads CASSPQQGSGNSPLHF. The DNA of the CDR3 is TGTGCCAGCAGCCCCCAACAGGGTTCAGGAAATTCACCCCTCCACTTT.

The rearrangement joins TRBV4-2 to TRBJ1-6; D is ambiguous. V lost 0 bases and J 8 bases, leaving 17 bases between the germline ends. CDR3 length equals 17 residues. The V gene's germline CDR1 is LGHNA and CDR2 YNFKEQ. CDR3 loop: CASSQEGTVVGDSPLHF. The CDR3 nucleotides read TGTGCCAGCAGCCAAGAGGGAACCGTCGTCGGGGATTCACCCCTCCACTTT.

This chain uses TRBV7-6 with TRBJ2-7; 13 bases line up with TRBD2. This CDR3 has 17 amino acids. The junction had 7 bases not matched to a gene; V was cut back by 5 bases and J by 0 bases. The germline V gene has CDR1 SGHVS and CDR2 FNYEAQ. The CDR3 sequence is CASSPGLAGLSSYEQYF. The CDR3 coding sequence is TGTGCCAGCAGCCCGGGACTAGCGGGGCTCAGCTCCTACGAGCAGTACTTC.

V is TRBV4-1 and J is TRBJ2-1; 8 positions match TRBD2. The germline CDR1 and CDR2 sequences are MGHRA and YSYEKL. This CDR3 is built from 18 residues. V was clipped by 3 bases and J by 3 bases; unmatched bases: 13. The CDR3 nucleotides are TGCGCCAGCAGCCAGGTGGCCGTAGCGGGGCTGAACTACAATGAGCAGTTCTTC. It translates to CASSQVAVAGLNYNEQFF.

The J gene is TRBJ2-7, the V gene TRBV7-2; 11 bases are shared with TRBD2. The CDR3 is 15 residues long. With 5 bases clipped from V and 2 bases from J, the junction kept 5 bases outside the gene matches. Germline V lookup: CDR1 SGHTA, CDR2 FQGNSA. The CDR3 DNA reads as TGTGCCAGCAGCAAGACTAGCGGGGCCGCCTACGAGCAGTACTTC. It specifies CASSKTSGAAYEQYF.

This rearrangement joins TRBV4-3 to TRBJ1-1; 12 bases agree with TRBD1. The junction had 6 bases not matched to a gene; V was cut back by 3 bases and J by 4 bases. CDR1 is LGHNA, CDR2 YSLEER, per germline. CDR3 size: 16 residues. CDR3 sequence: CASSHPGQGATTEAFF. In DNA form, the CDR3 reads TGCGCCAGCAGCCACCCGGGACAGGGGGCGACCACTGAAGCTTTCTTT.

This sequence joins TRBV7-8 and TRBJ2-7; a possible D gene is TRBD1 (6 bases). Trimming shortened V by 1 base and J by 3 bases, and 19 bases separated the two germline ends. This CDR3 region has 17 residues. The germline CDR1 and CDR2 sequences are SGHVS and FQNEAQ. Here the CDR3 reads CASSLVIRAGALYEQYF. As DNA, the CDR3 is TGTGCCAGCAGCTTAGTTATCCGGGCAGGGGCCCTCTACGAGCAGTACTTC.

The chain links TRBV27 to TRBJ2-7; possibly TRBD1 for D (6 bases). Trimming shortened V by 2 bases and J by 0 bases, and 14 bases separated the two germline ends. This CDR3 region has 16 residues. The germline gives CDR1 MNHEY, CDR2 SMNVEV (reference sequence). The CDR3 region is CASSLDVGGSSYEQYF. The CDR3 DNA is TGTGCCAGCAGTTTAGATGTTGGGGGCAGCTCCTACGAGCAGTACTTC.

The chain recombines TRBV5-4 with TRBJ2-7, with TRBD2 identical over 8 bases. CDR1 and CDR2 (germline): SGHNT, YYREEE (reference sequence). This CDR3 is built from 14 residues. V trimming: 3 bases; J trimming: 1 base; junction bases outside the gene matches: 3. CDR3: CASSSSGSSYEQYF. The CDR3 DNA sequence: TGTGCCAGCAGCTCTAGCGGGTCATCCTACGAGCAGTACTTC.

The rearrangement uses TRBV19 and TRBJ2-4, with no clear D. The CDR3 has 13 residues. V lost 6 bases and J 8 bases, leaving 14 bases between the germline ends. CDR1 and CDR2 from the germline V gene are LNHDA and SQIVND (reference sequence). CDR3 in amino acids: CASRTDMQDIQYF. In DNA, the CDR3 is TGTGCCAGTAGAACAGACATGCAGGACATTCAGTACTTC.

The rearrangement links TRBV5-1 to TRBJ2-7; TRBD2 matches 10 bases. The CDR3 runs 15 residues. Germline-derived CDR1 and CDR2 are SGHRS and YFSETQ. V gave up 5 bases and J gave up 0 bases; unmatched junction bases: 5. The CDR3 reads CASSFLAGGSYEQYF. CDR3 DNA: TGCGCCAGCAGTTTCTTAGCGGGGGGCTCCTACGAGCAGTACTTC.

This clone is a singleton in its sample. The genes are TRBV27 and TRBJ1-1, with a tentative D call TRBD1 (6 bases). Germline CDR1 and CDR2: MNHEY and SMNVEV (reference sequence). This CDR3 has 15 residues. V lost 4 bases and J lost 1, with 13 bases in between. CDR3 loop: CASSYLDRRNTEAFF. CDR3 bases: TGTGCCAGCAGTTACTTAGACAGGCGGAACACTGAAGCTTTCTTT.

The V gene is TRBV5-1, the J gene TRBJ1-1; D might be TRBD1 (5 bases). This CDR3 comprises 14 residues. Germline V gene lookup returns CDR1 SGHRS and CDR2 YFSETQ. Trimming left V 0 bases short and J 1 base short, with 7 bases between. The CDR3: CASSLDGQNTEAFF. CDR3 sequence (DNA): TGCGCCAGCAGCTTGGACGGACAGAACACTGAAGCTTTCTTT.